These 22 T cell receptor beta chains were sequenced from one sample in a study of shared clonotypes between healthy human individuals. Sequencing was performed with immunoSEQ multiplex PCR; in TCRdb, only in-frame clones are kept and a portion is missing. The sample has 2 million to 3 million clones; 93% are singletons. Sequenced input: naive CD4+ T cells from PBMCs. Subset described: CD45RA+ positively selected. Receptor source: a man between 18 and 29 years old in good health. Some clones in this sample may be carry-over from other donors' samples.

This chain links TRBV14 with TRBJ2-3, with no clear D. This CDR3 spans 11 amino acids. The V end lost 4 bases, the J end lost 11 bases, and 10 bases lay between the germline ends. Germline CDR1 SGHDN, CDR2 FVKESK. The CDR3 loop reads CASSPGRLQYF. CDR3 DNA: TGTGCCAGCAGCCCGGGCAGACTGCAGTATTTT.

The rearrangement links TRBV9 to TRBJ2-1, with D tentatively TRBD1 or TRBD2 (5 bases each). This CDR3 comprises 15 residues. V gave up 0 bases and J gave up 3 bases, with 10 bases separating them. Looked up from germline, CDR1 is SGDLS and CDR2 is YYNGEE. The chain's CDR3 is CASSVVGESYNEQFF. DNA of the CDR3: TGTGCCAGCAGCGTAGTGGGGGAGAGCTACAATGAGCAGTTCTTC.

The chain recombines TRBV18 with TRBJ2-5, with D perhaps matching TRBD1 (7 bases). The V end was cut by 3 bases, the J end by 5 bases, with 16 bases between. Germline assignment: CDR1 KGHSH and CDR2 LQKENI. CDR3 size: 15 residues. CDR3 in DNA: TGTGCCAGCTCACCCAGCAGGGGGGCACGGGAGACCCAGTACTTC. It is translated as CASSPSRGARETQYF.

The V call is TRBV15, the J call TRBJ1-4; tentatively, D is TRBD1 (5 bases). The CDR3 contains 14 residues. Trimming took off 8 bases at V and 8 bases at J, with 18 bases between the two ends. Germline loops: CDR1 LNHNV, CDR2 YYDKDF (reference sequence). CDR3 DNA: TGTGCCACCTCCCGGGGGGGGATTGACGAAAAACTGTTTTTT. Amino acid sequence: CATSRGGIDEKLFF.

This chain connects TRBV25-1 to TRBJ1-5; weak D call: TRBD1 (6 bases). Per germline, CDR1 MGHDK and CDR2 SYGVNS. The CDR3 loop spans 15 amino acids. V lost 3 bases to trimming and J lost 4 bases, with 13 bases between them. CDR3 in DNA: TGTGCCAGCAGTGATGACAGGAGAGCAAATCAGCCCCAGCATTTT. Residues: CASSDDRRANQPQHF.

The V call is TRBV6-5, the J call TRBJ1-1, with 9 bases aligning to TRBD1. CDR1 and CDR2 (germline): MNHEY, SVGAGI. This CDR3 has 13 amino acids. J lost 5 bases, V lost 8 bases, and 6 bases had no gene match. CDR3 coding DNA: TGTGCCAGCGGGGACAGGGTGGAAACTGAAGCTTTCTTT. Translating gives CASGDRVETEAFF.

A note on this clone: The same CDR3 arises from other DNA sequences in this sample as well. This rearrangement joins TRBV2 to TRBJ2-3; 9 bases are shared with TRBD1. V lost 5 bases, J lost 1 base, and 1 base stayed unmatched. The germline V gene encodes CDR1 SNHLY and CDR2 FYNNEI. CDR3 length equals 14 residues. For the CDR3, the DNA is TGTGCCAGCAGTCGGACAGGGGGCACAGATACGCAGTATTTT. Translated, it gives CASSRTGGTDTQYF. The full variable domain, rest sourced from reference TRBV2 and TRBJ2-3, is EPEVTQTPSHQVTQMGQEVILRCVPISNHLYFYWYRQILGQKVEFLVSFYNNEISEKSEIFDDQFSVERPDGSNFTLKIRSTKLEDSAMYFCASSRTGGTDTQYFGPGTRLTVL.

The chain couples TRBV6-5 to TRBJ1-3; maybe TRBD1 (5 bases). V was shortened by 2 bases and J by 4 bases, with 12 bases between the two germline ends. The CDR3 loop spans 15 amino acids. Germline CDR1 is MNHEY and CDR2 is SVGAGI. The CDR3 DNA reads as TGTGCCAGCAGTTACAGTCGGACAACCGGAAACACCATATATTTT. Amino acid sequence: CASSYSRTTGNTIYF.

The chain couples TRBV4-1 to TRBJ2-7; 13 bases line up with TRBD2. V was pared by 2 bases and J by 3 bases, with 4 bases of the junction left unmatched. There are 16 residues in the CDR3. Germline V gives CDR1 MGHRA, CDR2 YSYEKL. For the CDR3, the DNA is TGCGCCAGCAGCCAATCCCGGACTAGCGGGAGCTACGAGCAGTACTTC. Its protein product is CASSQSRTSGSYEQYF.

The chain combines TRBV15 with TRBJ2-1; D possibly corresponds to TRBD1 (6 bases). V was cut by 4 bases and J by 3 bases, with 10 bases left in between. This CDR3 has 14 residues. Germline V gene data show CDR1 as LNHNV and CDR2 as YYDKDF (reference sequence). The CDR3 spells CATSMTGHYNEQFF. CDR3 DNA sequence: TGTGCCACCAGCATGACGGGACACTACAATGAGCAGTTCTTC.

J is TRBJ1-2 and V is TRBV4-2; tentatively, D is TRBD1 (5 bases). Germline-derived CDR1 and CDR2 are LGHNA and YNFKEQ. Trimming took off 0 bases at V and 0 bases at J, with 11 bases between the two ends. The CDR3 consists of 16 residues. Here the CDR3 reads CASSQDLGTPNYGYTF. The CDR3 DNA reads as TGTGCCAGCAGCCAAGATTTGGGGACTCCTAACTATGGCTACACCTTC.

The chain's CDR3 is CASSWSRQETQYF. In nucleotides, the CDR3 is TGTGCCAGTAGCTGGTCCAGGCAAGAGACCCAGTACTTC. The gene calls are TRBV19 and TRBJ2-5; no reliable D call. The V gene's germline CDR1 is LNHDA and CDR2 SQIVND (reference sequence). CDR3 length: 13 residues. Trimming pared 6 bases from V and 2 bases from J, leaving 10 bases between.

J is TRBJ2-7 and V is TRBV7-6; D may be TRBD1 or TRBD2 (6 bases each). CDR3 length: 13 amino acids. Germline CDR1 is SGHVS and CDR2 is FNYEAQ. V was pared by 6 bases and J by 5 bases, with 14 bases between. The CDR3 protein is CASRVAGGHEQYF. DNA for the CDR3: TGTGCCAGCAGGGTAGCCGGGGGCCACGAGCAGTACTTC.

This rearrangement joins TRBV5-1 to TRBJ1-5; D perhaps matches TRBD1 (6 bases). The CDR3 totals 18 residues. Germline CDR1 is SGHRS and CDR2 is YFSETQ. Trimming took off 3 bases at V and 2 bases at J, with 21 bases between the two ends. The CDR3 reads CASSWGPGEASGNQPQHF. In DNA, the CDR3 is TGCGCCAGCAGCTGGGGGCCAGGGGAGGCGAGTGGCAATCAGCCCCAGCATTTT.

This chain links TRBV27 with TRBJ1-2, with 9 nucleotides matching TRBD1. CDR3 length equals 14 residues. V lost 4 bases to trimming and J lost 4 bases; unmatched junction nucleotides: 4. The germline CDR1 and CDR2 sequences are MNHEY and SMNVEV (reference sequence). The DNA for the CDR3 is TGTGCCAGCAGTTACGGACAGGGGAGCTATGGCTACACCTTC. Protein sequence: CASSYGQGSYGYTF.

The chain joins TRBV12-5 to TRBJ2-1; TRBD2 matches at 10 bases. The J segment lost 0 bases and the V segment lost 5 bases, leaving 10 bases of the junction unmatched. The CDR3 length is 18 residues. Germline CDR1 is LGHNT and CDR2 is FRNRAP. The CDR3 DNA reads TGTGCTAGTGGTACTCCGGGACTAGCGCCAAGCTCCTACAATGAGCAGTTCTTC. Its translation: CASGTPGLAPSSYNEQFF.

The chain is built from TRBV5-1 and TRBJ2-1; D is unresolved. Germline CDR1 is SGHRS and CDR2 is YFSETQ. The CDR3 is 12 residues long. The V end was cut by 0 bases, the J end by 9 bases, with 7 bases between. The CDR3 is CASSLVSPEQFF. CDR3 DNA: TGCGCCAGCAGCTTGGTTAGTCCTGAGCAGTTCTTC.

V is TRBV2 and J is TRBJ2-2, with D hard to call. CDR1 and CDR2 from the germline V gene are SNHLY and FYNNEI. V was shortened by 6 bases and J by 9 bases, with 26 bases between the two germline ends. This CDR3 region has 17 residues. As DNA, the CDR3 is TGTGCCAGCAGCGCCGCGAGCTCGAGGTACCACTCCCGGGAGCTGTTTTTT. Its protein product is CASSAASSRYHSRELFF.

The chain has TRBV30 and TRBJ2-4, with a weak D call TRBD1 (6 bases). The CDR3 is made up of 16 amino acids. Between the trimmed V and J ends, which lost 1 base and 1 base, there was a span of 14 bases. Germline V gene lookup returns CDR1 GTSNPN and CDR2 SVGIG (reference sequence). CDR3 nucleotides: TGTGCCTGGAGTGCGGACAGTCCCTGGGCCAAAAACATTCAGTACTTC. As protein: CAWSADSPWAKNIQYF.

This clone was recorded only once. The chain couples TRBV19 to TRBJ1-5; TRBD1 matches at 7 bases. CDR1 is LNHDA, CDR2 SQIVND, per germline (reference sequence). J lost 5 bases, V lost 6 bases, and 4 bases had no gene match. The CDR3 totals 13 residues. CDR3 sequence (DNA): TGTGCCAGTAGGGACAGGTTGGATCAGCCCCAGCATTTT. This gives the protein CASRDRLDQPQHF.

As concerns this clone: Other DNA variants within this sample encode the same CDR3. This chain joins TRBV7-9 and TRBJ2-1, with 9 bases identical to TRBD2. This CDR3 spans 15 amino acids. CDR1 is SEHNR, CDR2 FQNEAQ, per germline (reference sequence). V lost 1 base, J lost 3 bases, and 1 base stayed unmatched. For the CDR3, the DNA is TGTGCCAGCAGCTTAGGTAGCGGGAGCTACAATGAGCAGTTCTTC. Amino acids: CASSLGSGSYNEQFF.

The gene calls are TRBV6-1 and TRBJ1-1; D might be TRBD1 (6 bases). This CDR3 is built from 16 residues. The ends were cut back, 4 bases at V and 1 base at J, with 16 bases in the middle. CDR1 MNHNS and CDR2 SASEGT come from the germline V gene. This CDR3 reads CASSALKGGPNTEAFF. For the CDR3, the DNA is TGTGCCAGCAGTGCCTTGAAAGGGGGACCGAACACTGAAGCTTTCTTT.